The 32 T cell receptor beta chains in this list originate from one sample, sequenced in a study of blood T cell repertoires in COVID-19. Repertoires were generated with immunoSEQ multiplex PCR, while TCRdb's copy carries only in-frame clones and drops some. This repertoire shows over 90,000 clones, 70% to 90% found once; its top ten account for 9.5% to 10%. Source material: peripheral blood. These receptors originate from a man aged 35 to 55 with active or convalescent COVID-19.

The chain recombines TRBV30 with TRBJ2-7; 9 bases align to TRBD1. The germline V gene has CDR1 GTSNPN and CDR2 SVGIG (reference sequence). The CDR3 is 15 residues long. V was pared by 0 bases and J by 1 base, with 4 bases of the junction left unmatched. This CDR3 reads CAWSVRGTGSYEQYF. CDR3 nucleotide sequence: TGTGCCTGGAGTGTACGTGGGACAGGGTCCTACGAGCAGTACTTC.

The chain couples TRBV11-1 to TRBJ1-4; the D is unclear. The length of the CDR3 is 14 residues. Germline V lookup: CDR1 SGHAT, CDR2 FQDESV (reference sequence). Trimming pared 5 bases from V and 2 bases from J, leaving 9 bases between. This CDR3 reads CASSQGGTNEKLFF. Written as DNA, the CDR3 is TGTGCCAGCAGCCAAGGAGGGACTAATGAAAAACTGTTTTTT. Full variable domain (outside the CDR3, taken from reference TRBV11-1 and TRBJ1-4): EAEVAQSPRYKITEKSQAVAFWCDPISGHATLYWYRQILGQGPELLVQFQDESVVDDSQLPKDRFSAERLKGVDSTLKIQPAELGDSAMYLCASSQGGTNEKLFFGSGTQLSVL.

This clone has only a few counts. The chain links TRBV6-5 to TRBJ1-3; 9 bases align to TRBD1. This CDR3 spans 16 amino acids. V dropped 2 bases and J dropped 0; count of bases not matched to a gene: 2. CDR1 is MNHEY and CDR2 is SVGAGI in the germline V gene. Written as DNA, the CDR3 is TGTGCCAGCAGTTACGGGGACAGGGCCTCTGGAAACACCATATATTTT. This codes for CASSYGDRASGNTIYF.

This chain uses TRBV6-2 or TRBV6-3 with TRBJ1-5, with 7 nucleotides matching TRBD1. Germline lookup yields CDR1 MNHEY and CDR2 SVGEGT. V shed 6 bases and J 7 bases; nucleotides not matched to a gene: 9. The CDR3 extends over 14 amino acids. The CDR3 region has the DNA TGTGCCAGCAGCCGGACAGGCATCGGACAGCCCCAGCATTTT. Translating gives CASSRTGIGQPQHF.

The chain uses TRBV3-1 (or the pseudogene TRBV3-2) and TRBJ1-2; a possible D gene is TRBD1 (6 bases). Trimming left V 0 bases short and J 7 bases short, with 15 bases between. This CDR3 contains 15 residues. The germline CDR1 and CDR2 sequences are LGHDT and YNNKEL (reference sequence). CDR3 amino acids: CASSQDRGGASGYTF. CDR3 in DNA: TGTGCCAGCAGCCAAGATCGGGGGGGCGCATCTGGCTACACCTTC.

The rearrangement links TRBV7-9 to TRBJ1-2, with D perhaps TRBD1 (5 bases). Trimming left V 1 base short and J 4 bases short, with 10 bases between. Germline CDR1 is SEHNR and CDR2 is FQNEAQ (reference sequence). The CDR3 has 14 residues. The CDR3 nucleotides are TGTGCCAGCAGCTTAGAATCTCAGGGCTATGGCTACACCTTC. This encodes CASSLESQGYGYTF.

The CDR3 nucleotides are TGTGCCAGCAGTTACTCGGACAACAACGCTGGAAACACCATATATTTT. Amino acid sequence: CASSYSDNNAGNTIYF. V and J are TRBV6-6 and TRBJ1-3; D is perhaps TRBD1 (5 bases). Germline CDR1 MNHNY, CDR2 SVGAGI (reference sequence). The CDR3 extends over 16 amino acids. V was trimmed by 0 bases and J by 2 bases, leaving 11 bases between them.

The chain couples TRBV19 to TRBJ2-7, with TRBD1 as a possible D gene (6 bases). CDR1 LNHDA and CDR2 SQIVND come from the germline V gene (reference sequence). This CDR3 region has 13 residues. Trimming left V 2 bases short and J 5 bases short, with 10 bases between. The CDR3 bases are TGTGCCAGTAGTATACAGGGGAACCACGAGCAGTACTTC. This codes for CASSIQGNHEQYF.

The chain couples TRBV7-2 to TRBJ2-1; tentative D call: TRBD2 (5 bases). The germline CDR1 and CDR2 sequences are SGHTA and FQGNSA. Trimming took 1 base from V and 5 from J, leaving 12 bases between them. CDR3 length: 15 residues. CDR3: CASSLEASSHNEQFF. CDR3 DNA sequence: TGTGCCAGCAGCTTAGAGGCTAGCTCGCACAATGAGCAGTTCTTC. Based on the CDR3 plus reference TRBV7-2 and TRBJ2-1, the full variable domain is GAGVSQSPSNKVTEKGKDVELRCDPISGHTALYWYRQSLGQGLEFLIYFQGNSAPDKSGLPSDRFSAERTGGSVSTLTIQRTQQEDSAVYLCASSLEASSHNEQFFGPGTRLTVL.

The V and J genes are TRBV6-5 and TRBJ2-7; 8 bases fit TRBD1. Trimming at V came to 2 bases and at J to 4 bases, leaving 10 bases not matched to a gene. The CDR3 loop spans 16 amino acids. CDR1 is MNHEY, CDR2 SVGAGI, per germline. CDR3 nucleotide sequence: TGTGCCAGCAGTTACGACGGACAGGGTGGGGGTTACGAGCAGTACTTC. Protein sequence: CASSYDGQGGGYEQYF.

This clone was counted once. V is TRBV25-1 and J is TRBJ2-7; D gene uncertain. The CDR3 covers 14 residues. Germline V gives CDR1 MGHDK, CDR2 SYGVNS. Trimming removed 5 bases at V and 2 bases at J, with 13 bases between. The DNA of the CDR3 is TGTGCCAGCAGTAAGCCCCGGGTTCCCTACGAGCAGTACTTC. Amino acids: CASSKPRVPYEQYF.

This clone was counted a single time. The CDR3 is CASSTGQVLNEKLFF. CDR3 nucleotide sequence: TGTGCCAGCAGTACCGGACAGGTCCTTAATGAAAAACTGTTTTTT. J is TRBJ1-4 and V is TRBV14; TRBD1 matches at 7 bases. The CDR3 runs to 15 residues. V shed 6 bases and J 4 bases; nucleotides not matched to a gene: 8. The germline CDR1 and CDR2 sequences are SGHDN and FVKESK.

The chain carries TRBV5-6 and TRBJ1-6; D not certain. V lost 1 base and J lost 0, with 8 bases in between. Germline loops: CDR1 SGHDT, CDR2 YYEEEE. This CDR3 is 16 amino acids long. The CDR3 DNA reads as TGTGCCAGCAGCTTGTCGGGGATCTCCTATAATTCACCCCTCCACTTT. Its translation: CASSLSGISYNSPLHF.

CDR3 sequence: CASSPQRTGDEKLFF. In DNA form, the CDR3 reads TGTGCCAGCTCACCACAACGGACAGGTGATGAAAAACTGTTTTTT. The rearrangement uses TRBV18 and TRBJ1-4; 7 nucleotides align to TRBD1. The V gene's germline CDR1 is KGHSH and CDR2 LQKENI. The V and J ends lost 1 base and 6 bases, in that order; junction bases with no gene match: 5. There are 15 residues in the CDR3. The full variable domain, in which reference TRBV18 and TRBJ1-4 provide the parts outside the CDR3, is NAGVMQNPRHLVRRRGQEARLRCSPMKGHSHVYWYRQLPEEGLKFMVYLQKENIIDESGMPKERFSAEFPKEGPSILRIQQVVRGDSAAYFCASSPQRTGDEKLFFGSGTQLSVL.

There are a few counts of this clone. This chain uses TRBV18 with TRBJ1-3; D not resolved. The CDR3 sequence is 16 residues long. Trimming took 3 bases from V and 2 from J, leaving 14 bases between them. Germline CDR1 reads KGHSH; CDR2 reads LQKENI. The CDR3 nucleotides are TGTGCCAGCTCACCGAAGAAGTCTGACACTGGAAACACCATATATTTT. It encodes CASSPKKSDTGNTIYF.

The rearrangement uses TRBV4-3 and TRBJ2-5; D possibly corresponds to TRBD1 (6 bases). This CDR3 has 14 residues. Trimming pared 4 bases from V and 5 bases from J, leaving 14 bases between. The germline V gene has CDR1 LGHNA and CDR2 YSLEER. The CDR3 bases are TGCGCCAGCAGCCGAATACAGGGAACGGAGACCCAGTACTTC. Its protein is CASSRIQGTETQYF.

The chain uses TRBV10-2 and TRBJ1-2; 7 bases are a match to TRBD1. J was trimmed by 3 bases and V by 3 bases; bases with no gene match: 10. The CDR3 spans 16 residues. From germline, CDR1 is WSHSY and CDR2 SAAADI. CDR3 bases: TGCGCCAGCAGTGACGGCAGGGGGAGTACTGACTATGGCTACACCTTC. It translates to CASSDGRGSTDYGYTF.

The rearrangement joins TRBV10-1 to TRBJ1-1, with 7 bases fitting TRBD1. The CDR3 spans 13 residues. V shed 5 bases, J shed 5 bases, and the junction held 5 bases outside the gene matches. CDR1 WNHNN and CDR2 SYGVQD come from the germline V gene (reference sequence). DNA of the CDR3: TGCGCCAGCAGTCATACAGGGGCGACTGAAGCTTTCTTT. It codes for CASSHTGATEAFF.

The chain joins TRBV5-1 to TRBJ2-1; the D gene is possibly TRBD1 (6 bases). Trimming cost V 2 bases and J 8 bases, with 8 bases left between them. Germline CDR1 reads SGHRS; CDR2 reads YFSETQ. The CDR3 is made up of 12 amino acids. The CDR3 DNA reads TGCGCCAGCAGCTTACAGGGCTATGAGCAGTTCTTC. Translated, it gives CASSLQGYEQFF.

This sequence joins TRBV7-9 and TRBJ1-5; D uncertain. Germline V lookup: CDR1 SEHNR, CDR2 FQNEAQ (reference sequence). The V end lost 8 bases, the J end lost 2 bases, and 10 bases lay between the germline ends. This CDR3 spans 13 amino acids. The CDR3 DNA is TGTGCCAGCCAGAGCGGAGGCAATCAGCCCCAGCATTTT. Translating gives CASQSGGNQPQHF.

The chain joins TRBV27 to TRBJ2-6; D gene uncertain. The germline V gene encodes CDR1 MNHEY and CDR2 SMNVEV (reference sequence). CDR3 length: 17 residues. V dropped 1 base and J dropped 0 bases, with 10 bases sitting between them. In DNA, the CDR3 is TGTGCCAGCAGTTTATTGTCACCGAGCTCTGGGGCCAACGTCCTGACTTTC. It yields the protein CASSLLSPSSGANVLTF.

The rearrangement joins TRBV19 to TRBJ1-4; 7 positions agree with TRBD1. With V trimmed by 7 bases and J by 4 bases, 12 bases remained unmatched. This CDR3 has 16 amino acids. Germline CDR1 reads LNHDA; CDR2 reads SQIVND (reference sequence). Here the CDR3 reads CASNMEGAGLNEKLFF. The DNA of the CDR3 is TGTGCCAGTAATATGGAGGGGGCCGGTCTTAATGAAAAACTGTTTTTT. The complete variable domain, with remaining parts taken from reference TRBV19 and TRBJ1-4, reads DGGITQSPKYLFRKEGQNVTLSCEQNLNHDAMYWYRQDPGQGLRLIYYSQIVNDFQKGDIAEGYSVSREKKESFPLTVTSAQKNPTAFYLCASNMEGAGLNEKLFFGSGTQLSVL.

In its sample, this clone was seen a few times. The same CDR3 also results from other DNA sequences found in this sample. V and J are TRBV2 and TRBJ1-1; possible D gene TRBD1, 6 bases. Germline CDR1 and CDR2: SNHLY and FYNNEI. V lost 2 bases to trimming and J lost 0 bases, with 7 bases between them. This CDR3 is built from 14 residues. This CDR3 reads CASSETGMNTEAFF. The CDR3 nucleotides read TGTGCCAGCAGTGAAACAGGGATGAACACTGAAGCTTTCTTT.

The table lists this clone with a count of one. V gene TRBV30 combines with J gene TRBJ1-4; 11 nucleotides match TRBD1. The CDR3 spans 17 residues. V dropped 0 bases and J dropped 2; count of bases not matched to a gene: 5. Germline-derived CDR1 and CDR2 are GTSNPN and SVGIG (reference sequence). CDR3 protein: CAWSVRTGGRTNEKLFF. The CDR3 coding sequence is TGTGCCTGGAGTGTACGGACAGGGGGCAGGACTAATGAAAAACTGTTTTTT.

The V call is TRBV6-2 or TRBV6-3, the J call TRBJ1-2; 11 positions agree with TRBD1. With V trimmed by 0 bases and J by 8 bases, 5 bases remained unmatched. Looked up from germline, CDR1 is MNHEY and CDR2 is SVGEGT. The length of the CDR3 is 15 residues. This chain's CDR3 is CASSYSGTGGRGYTF. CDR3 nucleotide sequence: TGTGCCAGCAGTTACTCCGGGACAGGGGGTCGGGGCTACACCTTC.

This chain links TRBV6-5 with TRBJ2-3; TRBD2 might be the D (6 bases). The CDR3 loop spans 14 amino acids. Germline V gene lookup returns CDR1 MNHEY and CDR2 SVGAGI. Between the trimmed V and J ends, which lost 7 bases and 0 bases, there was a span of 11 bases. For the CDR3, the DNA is TGTGCCAGCACTGGACTACTGAGCACAGATACGCAGTATTTT. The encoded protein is CASTGLLSTDTQYF.

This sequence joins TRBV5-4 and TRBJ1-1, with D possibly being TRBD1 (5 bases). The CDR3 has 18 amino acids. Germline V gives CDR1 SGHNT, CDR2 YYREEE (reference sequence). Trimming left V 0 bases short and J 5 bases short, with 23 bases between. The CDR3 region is CASSLVGLRGGPRTEAFF. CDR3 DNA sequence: TGTGCCAGCAGCTTGGTGGGACTAAGGGGAGGGCCGCGGACTGAAGCTTTCTTT.

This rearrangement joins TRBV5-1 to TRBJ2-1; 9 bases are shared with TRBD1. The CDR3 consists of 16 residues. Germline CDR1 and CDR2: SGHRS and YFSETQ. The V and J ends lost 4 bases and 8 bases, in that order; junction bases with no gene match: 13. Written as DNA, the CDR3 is TGCGCCAGCAGCAACACTGGGACAGGGAACAATCATGAGCAGTTCTTC. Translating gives CASSNTGTGNNHEQFF.

In DNA form, the CDR3 reads TGTGCCAGCAGTGTGCCCCCAGGTCATAGCAATCAGCCCCAGCATTTT. Translation: CASSVPPGHSNQPQHF. The chain couples TRBV6-1 to TRBJ1-5; D gene uncertain. CDR3 length: 16 amino acids. Germline V gene data show CDR1 as MNHNS and CDR2 as SASEGT. The V end lost 4 bases, the J end lost 0 bases, and 13 bases lay between the germline ends.

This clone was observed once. In DNA form, the CDR3 reads TGTGCCAGCAGCCCGGGGACTAGCGGATACTACGAGCAGTACTTC. Translation gives CASSPGTSGYYEQYF. The chain uses TRBV11-2 and TRBJ2-7, with 11 bases aligning to TRBD2. After removal of 5 bases from V and 3 bases from J, the junction contained 6 bases not matched to a gene. Germline assignment: CDR1 SGHAT and CDR2 FQNNGV. The CDR3 has 15 residues.

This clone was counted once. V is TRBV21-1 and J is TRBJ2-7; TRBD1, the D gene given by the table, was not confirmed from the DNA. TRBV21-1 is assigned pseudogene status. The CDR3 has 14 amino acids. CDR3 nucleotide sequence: TGTGCCAGCAGCAACGGGACAGGTGATTTCGGGCAGTACTTC. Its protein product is CASSNGTGDFGQYF.

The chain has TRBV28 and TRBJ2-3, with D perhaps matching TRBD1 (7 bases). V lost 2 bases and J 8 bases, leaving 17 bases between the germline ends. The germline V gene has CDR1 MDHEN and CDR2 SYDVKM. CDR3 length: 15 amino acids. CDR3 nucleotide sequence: TGTGCCAGCAGTTTACTGACAGGGACTCAGGGTACGCAGTATTTT. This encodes CASSLLTGTQGTQYF.